The 10 T cell receptor beta chains below were found in one sample sequenced in a study of stem cell transplantation in POMP-related autoinflammatory disease. The protocol was immunoSEQ multiplex PCR, while the TCRdb copy is restricted to in-frame clones and leaves out a portion. In the table there are some 31,000 clones, about 86% of which are singletons. The starting material was CD4+ T cells from PBMCs, obtained before stem cell transplantation. The source of these receptors is a human donor with POMP-related autoinflammation and immune dysregulation (PRAID).

In this sample, this clone turned up once. The chain recombines TRBV29-1 with TRBJ1-1, with D tentatively TRBD1 (6 bases). Germline V gene lookup returns CDR1 SQVTM and CDR2 ANQGSEA. The length of the CDR3 is 12 residues. Between the trimmed V and J ends, which lost 7 bases and 4 bases, there was a span of 13 bases. The CDR3 DNA sequence: TGCAGCGGGGAGGAGGGGGGCACTGAAGCTTTCTTT. This sequence encodes CSGEEGGTEAFF.

The V gene is TRBV7-3, the J gene TRBJ1-1, with D hard to call. The CDR3 sequence is 14 residues long. The germline gives CDR1 SGHTA, CDR2 FQGTGA. V lost 0 bases and J lost 5, with 10 bases in between. The CDR3 nucleotides are TGTGCCAGCAGCTTAACCTCCGGAAGGACTGAAGCTTTCTTT. Its protein product is CASSLTSGRTEAFF.

This chain connects TRBV27 to TRBJ2-7, with 8 bases that match TRBD1. Germline V lookup: CDR1 MNHEY, CDR2 SMNVEV (reference sequence). This CDR3 is built from 13 residues. V lost 6 bases, J lost 6 bases, and 7 bases stayed unmatched. The CDR3 DNA sequence: TGTGCCAGCAGCCAAGACAGGGGAGGCGAGCAGTACTTC. Translated: CASSQDRGGEQYF.

V usage is TRBV15 and J usage is TRBJ2-2; D uncertain. Germline CDR1 LNHNV, CDR2 YYDKDF (reference sequence). V was trimmed by 0 bases and J by 8 bases, leaving 7 bases between them. The CDR3 is 13 residues long. The CDR3 DNA sequence: TGTGCCACCAGCAGAGATCTCTTGGGGGAGCTGTTTTTT. Protein sequence: CATSRDLLGELFF.

The chain links TRBV27 to TRBJ2-3, with unresolved D. Germline CDR1 is MNHEY and CDR2 is SMNVEV (reference sequence). This CDR3 is 15 amino acids long. The germline V and J ends were trimmed by 8 bases and 2 bases, with 17 bases remaining between them. The CDR3 nucleotides read TGTGCCAGCGGCCGGGCAAACCTTTACACAGATACGCAGTATTTT. Translation gives CASGRANLYTDTQYF.

This clone was seen a few times. This chain connects TRBV5-4 to TRBJ2-7; 10 bases match TRBD1. The germline gives CDR1 SGHNT, CDR2 YYREEE (reference sequence). This CDR3 has 15 amino acids. V shed 4 bases, J shed 9 bases, and the junction held 13 bases outside the gene matches. The CDR3 sequence: CASSLMNGQGEGQYF. The CDR3 nucleotides are TGTGCCAGCAGCCTCATGAACGGACAGGGGGAAGGGCAGTACTTC.

This rearrangement joins TRBV9 to TRBJ2-3; D gene ambiguous. This CDR3 is 12 amino acids long. Germline V gene data show CDR1 as SGDLS and CDR2 as YYNGEE. V dropped 4 bases and J dropped 8 bases, with 11 bases sitting between them. This CDR3 reads CASSSSLGTQYF. DNA of the CDR3: TGTGCCAGCAGCTCTAGTTTGGGTACGCAGTATTTT.

The V gene is TRBV5-1, the J gene TRBJ2-7; 7 bases match TRBD2. This CDR3 comprises 14 residues. CDR1 and CDR2 from the germline V gene are SGHRS and YFSETQ. Trimming took 0 bases from V and 6 from J; bases not matched to a gene: 6. CDR3 residues: CASSLDPTGGEQYF. CDR3 DNA: TGCGCCAGCAGCTTGGACCCTACGGGAGGCGAGCAGTACTTC.

The CDR3 nucleotides read TGTGCCAGCAGCCCGACGGCCGTGATGGAAAAACTGTTTTTT. It is translated as CASSPTAVMEKLFF. The rearrangement joins TRBV9 to TRBJ1-4; D not resolved. This CDR3 contains 14 residues. The germline CDR1 and CDR2 sequences are SGDLS and YYNGEE. V was trimmed by 4 bases and J by 8 bases, leaving 15 bases between them.

The V gene is TRBV5-1, the J gene TRBJ2-1; the D gene could be TRBD1 or TRBD2 (6 bases each). The germline V gene encodes CDR1 SGHRS and CDR2 YFSETQ. Trimming took 0 bases from V and 6 from J, leaving 10 bases between them. The CDR3 is made up of 14 amino acids. The CDR3 sequence: CASSLGGGLNEQFF. DNA of the CDR3: TGCGCCAGCAGCTTGGGAGGGGGGCTCAATGAGCAGTTCTTC.